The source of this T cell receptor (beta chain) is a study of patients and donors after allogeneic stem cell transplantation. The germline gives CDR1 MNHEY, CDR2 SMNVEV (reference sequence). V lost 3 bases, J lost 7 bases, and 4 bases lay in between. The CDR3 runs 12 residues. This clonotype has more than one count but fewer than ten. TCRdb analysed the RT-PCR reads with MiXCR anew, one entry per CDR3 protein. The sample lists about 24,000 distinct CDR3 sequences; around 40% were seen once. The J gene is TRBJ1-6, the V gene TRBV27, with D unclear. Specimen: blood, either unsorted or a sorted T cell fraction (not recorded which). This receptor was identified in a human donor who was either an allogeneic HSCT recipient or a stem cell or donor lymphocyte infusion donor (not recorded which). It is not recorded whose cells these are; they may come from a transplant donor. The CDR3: CASSLANSPLHF. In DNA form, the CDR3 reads TGTGCCAGCAGTTTGGCGAATTCACCCCTCCACTTT.